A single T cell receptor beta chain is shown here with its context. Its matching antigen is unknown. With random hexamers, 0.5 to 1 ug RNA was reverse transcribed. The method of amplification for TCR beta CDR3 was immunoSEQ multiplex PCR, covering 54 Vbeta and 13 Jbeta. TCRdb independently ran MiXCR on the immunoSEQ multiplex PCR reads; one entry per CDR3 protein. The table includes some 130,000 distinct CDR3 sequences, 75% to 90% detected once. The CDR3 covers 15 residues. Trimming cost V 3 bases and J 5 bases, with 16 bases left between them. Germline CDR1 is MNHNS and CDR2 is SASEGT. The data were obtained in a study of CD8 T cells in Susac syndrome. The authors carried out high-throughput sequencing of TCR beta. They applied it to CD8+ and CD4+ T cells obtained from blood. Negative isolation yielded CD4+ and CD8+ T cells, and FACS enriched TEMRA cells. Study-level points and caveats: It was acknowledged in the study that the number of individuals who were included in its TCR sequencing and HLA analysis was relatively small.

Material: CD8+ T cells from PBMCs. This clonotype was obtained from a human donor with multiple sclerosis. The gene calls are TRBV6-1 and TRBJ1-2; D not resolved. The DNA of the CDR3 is TGTGCCAGCAGTGAGGCAGCCGGGGTGGAGTATGGCTACACCTTC. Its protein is CASSEAAGVEYGYTF.